The source of this TCR beta chain is a study of T cells after yellow fever vaccination. The overall study: Fractions with few cells were prepared using SMART-Seq v4 Ultra Low Input.

The study, taken as a whole, reports: Relatively few clonotypes were ones that appeared in both CD4 and CD8 compartments.

Generation of TCR cDNA used 5'RACE template switching (which added a universal primer site and UMIs). In TCRdb, the 5' RACE reads were re-called with MiXCR into one record per CDR3 protein. The sample lists about 400,000 distinct CDR3 sequences, around 10% occurring once. With respect to this clonotype: Its antigen is unknown.

Germline CDR1 LNHDA, CDR2 SQIVND (reference sequence). Between the trimmed V and J ends, which lost 1 base and 0 bases, there was a span of 19 bases. There are 19 residues in the CDR3. Sequencing used PBMCs, obtained on the day of the first yellow fever vaccination. J is TRBJ2-4 and V is TRBV19; no clear D gene. This receptor was taken from a man aged 18 to 30 who received the YFV17D yellow fever vaccine. CDR3 loop: CASSIGLLSRQLAKNIQYF. The CDR3 DNA reads TGTGCCAGTAGTATAGGGCTTTTATCCAGGCAGCTAGCCAAAAACATTCAGTACTTC.